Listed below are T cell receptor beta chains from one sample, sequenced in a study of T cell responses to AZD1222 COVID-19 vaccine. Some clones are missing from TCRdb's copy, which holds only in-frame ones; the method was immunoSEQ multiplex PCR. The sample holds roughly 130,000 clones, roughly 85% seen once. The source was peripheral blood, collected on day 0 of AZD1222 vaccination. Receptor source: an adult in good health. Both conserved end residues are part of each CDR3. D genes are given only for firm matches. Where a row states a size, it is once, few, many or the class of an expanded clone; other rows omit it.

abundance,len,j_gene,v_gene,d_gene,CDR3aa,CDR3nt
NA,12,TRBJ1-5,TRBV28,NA,CASGGPPQPQHF,TGTGCCAGCGGGGGCCCGCCCCAGCCCCAGCATTTT
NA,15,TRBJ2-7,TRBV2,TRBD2,CASSQLTSGLYEQYF,TGTGCCAGCAGTCAACTGACTAGCGGTCTCTACGAGCAGTACTTC
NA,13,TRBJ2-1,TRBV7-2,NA,CASSFSSVNEQFF,TGTGCCAGCAGCTTTTCTAGCGTCAATGAGCAGTTCTTC
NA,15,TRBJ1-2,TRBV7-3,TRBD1,CASSSNRGLEYGYTF,TGTGCCAGCAGCTCTAACAGGGGGCTCGAATATGGCTACACCTTC
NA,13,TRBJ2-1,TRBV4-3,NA,CASSQDPGFEQFF,TGCGCCAGCAGCCAAGATCCTGGGTTTGAGCAGTTCTTC
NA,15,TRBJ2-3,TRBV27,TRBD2,CASNVAGVGRDTQYF,TGTGCCAGCAACGTAGCGGGAGTCGGTAGAGATACGCAGTATTTT
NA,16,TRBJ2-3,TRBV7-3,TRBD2,CASSLRPAGTTDTQYF,TGTGCCAGCAGCTTAAGGCCAGCGGGGACCACAGATACGCAGTATTTT
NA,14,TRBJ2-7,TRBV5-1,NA,CASSWGLARSEQYF,TGCGCCAGCAGCTGGGGGCTAGCGCGTAGCGAGCAGTACTTC
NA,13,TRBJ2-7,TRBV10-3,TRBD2,CAIKIAGGPEQYF,TGTGCCATCAAGATAGCGGGGGGGCCCGAGCAGTACTTC
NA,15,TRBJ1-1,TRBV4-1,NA,CASSQPAAGAAEAFF,TGCGCCAGCAGCCAACCCGCAGCAGGGGCGGCTGAAGCTTTCTTT
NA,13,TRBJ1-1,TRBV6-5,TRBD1,CASSPGQGFEAFF,TGTGCCAGCAGTCCCGGACAGGGCTTTGAAGCTTTCTTT
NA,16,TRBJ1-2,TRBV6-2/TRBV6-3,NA,CASSYAAKAGNYGYTF,TGTGCCAGCAGTTACGCGGCTAAGGCTGGAAACTATGGCTACACCTTC
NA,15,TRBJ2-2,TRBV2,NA,CASMGPQGWTGELFF,TGTGCCAGCATGGGACCACAGGGATGGACCGGGGAGCTGTTTTTT
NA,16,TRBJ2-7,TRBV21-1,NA,CASSCGMGTSRYEQYF,TGTGCCAGCAGTTGTGGGATGGGGACATCTCGCTACGAGCAGTACTTC
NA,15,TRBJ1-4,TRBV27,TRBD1,CASRLNRGRDEKLFF,TGTGCCAGCAGATTGAACAGGGGGCGTGATGAAAAACTGTTTTTT
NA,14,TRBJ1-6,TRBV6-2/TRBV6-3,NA,CASSFPRHLSPLHF,TGTGCCAGCAGTTTCCCCCGACATCTATCACCCCTCCACTTT
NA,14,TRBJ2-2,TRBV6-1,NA,CASSESEIAGELFF,TGTGCCAGCAGTGAATCCGAGATTGCCGGGGAGCTGTTTTTT
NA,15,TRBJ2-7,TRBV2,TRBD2,CASSYPLAGGDEQYF,TGTGCCAGCAGCTATCCTCTAGCGGGAGGGGATGAGCAGTACTTC
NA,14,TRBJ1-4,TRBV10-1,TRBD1,CASRGTGTDEKLFF,TGCGCCAGCAGAGGGACAGGGACCGACGAAAAACTGTTTTTT
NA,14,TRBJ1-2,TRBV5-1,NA,CASSLAPGNYGYTF,TGCGCCAGCAGCTTGGCTCCAGGGAACTATGGCTACACCTTC
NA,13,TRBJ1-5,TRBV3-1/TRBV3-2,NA,CASSQNRDQPQHF,TGTGCCAGCAGCCAAAATCGCGATCAGCCCCAGCATTTT
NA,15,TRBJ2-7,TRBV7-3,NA,CASSPRPDSLNEQYF,TGTGCCAGCAGCCCACGGCCGGACAGTTTAAACGAGCAGTACTTC
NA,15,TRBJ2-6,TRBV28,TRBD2,CASSGGNSGANVLTF,TGTGCCAGCAGCGGGGGGAATTCTGGGGCCAACGTCCTGACTTTC
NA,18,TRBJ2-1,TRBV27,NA,CASSLRPPGGRSSNEQFF,TGTGCCAGCAGTTTAAGGCCCCCTGGAGGGAGAAGTAGCAATGAGCAGTTCTTC
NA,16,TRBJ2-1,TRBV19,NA,CASSIDRVGVVPEQFF,TGTGCCAGTAGTATAGATCGGGTGGGAGTGGTCCCTGAGCAGTTCTTC
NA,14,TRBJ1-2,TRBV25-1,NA,CASSEWGGAYGYTF,TGTGCCAGCAGTGAATGGGGGGGCGCTTATGGCTACACCTTC
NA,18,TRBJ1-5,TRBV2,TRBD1,CASRWGQGAFYSNQPQHF,TGTGCCAGCAGATGGGGACAGGGGGCCTTCTATAGCAATCAGCCCCAGCATTTT
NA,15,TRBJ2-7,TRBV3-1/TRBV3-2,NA,CASRRTDRYSYEQYF,TGTGCCAGCAGACGAACTGACAGATACTCCTACGAGCAGTACTTC
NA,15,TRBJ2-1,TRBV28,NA,CASTPPGLRNNEQFF,TGTGCCAGCACCCCCCCGGGACTCAGGAACAATGAGCAGTTCTTC
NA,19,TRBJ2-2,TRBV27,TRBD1,CASSSTLAPTGFGPGELFF,TGTGCCAGCAGTTCGACTCTCGCCCCGACAGGGTTCGGTCCCGGGGAGCTGTTTTTT
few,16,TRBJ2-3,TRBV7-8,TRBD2,CASSPPGLARTDTQYF,TGTGCCAGCAGCCCCCCGGGACTAGCGAGAACAGATACGCAGTATTTT
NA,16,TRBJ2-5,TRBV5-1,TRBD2,CASSLAPSGGGETQYF,TGCGCCAGCAGCTTGGCCCCCAGCGGGGGGGGAGAGACCCAGTACTTC
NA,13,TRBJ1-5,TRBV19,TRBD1,CASRFTGGQPQHF,TGTGCCAGTAGATTTACAGGGGGTCAGCCCCAGCATTTT
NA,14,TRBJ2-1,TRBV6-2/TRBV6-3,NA,CASSYGGLVNEQFF,TGTGCCAGCAGTTACGGGGGGTTGGTCAATGAGCAGTTCTTC
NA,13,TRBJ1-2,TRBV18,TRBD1,CASSPGTGGSYTF,TGTGCCAGCTCACCAGGGACAGGTGGTAGCTACACCTTC
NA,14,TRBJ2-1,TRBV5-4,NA,CASSLGVETGEQFF,TGTGCCAGCAGCTTGGGAGTAGAGACTGGAGAGCAGTTCTTC
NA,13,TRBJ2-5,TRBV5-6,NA,CASSLISTETQYF,TGTGCCAGCAGCTTAATTAGCACAGAGACCCAGTACTTC
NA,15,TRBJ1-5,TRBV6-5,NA,CASSYSGTSNQPQHF,TGTGCCAGCAGTTACTCGGGGACCAGTAATCAGCCCCAGCATTTT
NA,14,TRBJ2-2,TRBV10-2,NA,CASSEQGEAGELFF,TGCGCCAGCAGTGAACAGGGTGAGGCCGGGGAGCTGTTTTTT
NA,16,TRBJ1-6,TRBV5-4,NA,CASSLKRGNHNSPLHF,TGTGCCAGCAGCTTGAAAAGGGGGAATCATAATTCACCCCTCCACTTT
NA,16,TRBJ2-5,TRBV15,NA,CATSRDRVGQEETQYF,TGTGCCACCAGCAGAGATCGGGTGGGGCAGGAAGAGACCCAGTACTTC
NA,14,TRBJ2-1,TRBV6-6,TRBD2,CASLSGNRYNEQFF,TGTGCCAGCCTCAGCGGGAACCGATACAATGAGCAGTTCTTC
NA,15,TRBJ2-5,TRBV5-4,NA,CASSLALDRGETQYF,TGTGCCAGCAGCTTGGCGCTAGATAGGGGGGAGACCCAGTACTTC
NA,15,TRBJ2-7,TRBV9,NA,CASSVHRDFESEQYF,TGTGCCAGCAGCGTCCACCGGGACTTTGAGAGCGAGCAGTACTTC
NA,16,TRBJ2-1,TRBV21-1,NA,CASRKLDRGPYNEQFF,TGTGCCAGCAGGAAACTAGACAGGGGCCCCTACAATGAGCAGTTCTTC
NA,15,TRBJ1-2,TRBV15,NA,CATSRDFTRAYGYTF,TGTGCCACCAGCAGAGATTTCACCAGGGCCTATGGCTACACCTTC
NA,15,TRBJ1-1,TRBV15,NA,CATSRVETGNTEAFF,TGTGCCACCAGCAGAGTGGAGACAGGGAACACTGAAGCTTTCTTT
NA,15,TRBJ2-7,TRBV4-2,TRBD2,CASSRTSGGSYEQYF,TGTGCCAGTTCGAGAACTAGCGGGGGCTCCTACGAGCAGTACTTC
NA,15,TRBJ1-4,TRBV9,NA,CASTVEQLCDGKLFF,TGTGCCAGCACAGTCGAACAGTTGTGTGATGGGAAACTGTTTTTT
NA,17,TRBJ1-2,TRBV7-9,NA,CASSPRLVTASEGGYTF,TGTGCCAGCAGCCCCCGTTTGGTGACAGCCAGTGAAGGTGGCTACACCTTC
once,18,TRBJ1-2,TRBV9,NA,CASSLVGGIVGLSDGYTF,TGTGCCAGCAGCCTAGTAGGGGGGATTGTTGGGTTGTCGGATGGCTACACCTTC
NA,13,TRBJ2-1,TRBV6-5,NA,CASSLTTGSGQFF,TGTGCCAGCAGTTTGACTACAGGGTCGGGCCAGTTCTTC